The 25 T cell receptor beta chains below all came from one sample that was sequenced in a study of blood T cell repertoires in COVID-19. Only in-frame clones appear in the TCRdb table, and some are missing; sequencing was by immunoSEQ multiplex PCR. The sample holds some 150,000 clones, more than 75% seen once. The sequencing input was PBMCs or T cells enriched from blood (not recorded which). All receptors derive from a woman between 45 and 65 years old who had recovered from COVID-19.

The chain has TRBV9 and TRBJ1-2; weak D call: TRBD1 (6 bases). CDR1 and CDR2 from the germline V gene are SGDLS and YYNGEE. Trimming removed 1 base at V and 3 bases at J, with 19 bases between. This CDR3 spans 17 amino acids. The CDR3 nucleotides are TGTGCCAGCAGCGTAACGGCAGGGGTGGTGGATCACTATGGCTACACCTTC. Translation gives CASSVTAGVVDHYGYTF.

The V gene is TRBV7-9, the J gene TRBJ2-3; D is possibly TRBD1 (6 bases). V was cut by 3 bases and J by 2 bases, with 9 bases left in between. The V gene's germline CDR1 is SEHNR and CDR2 FQNEAQ (reference sequence). CDR3 size: 14 residues. Here the CDR3 DNA reads TGTGCCAGCAGCTTGACAGGCGTCACAGATACGCAGTATTTT. Amino acid sequence: CASSLTGVTDTQYF.

The J gene is TRBJ1-6, the V gene TRBV30, with 9 bases that match TRBD1. V shed 3 bases and J 6 bases; nucleotides not matched to a gene: 9. CDR1 is GTSNPN and CDR2 is SVGIG in the germline V gene (reference sequence). CDR3 length: 16 residues. The CDR3: CAWRDGWDRVNSPLHF. The CDR3 nucleotides are TGTGCCTGGAGGGACGGATGGGACAGGGTTAATTCACCCCTCCACTTT.

The V call is TRBV19, the J call TRBJ1-4; D is perhaps TRBD1 (5 bases). Germline CDR1 reads LNHDA; CDR2 reads SQIVND (reference sequence). V shed 3 bases and J shed 7 bases, with 9 bases lying between them. This CDR3 has 13 amino acids. The CDR3 DNA reads as TGTGCCAGTAGTATCGGGGGTTTTGAAAAACTGTTTTTT. Translating gives CASSIGGFEKLFF.

V gene TRBV3-1 (or the pseudogene TRBV3-2) combines with J gene TRBJ1-1; 7 nucleotides match TRBD1. The CDR3 totals 14 residues. Germline assignment: CDR1 LGHDT and CDR2 YNNKEL (reference sequence). V was clipped by 3 bases and J by 5 bases; unmatched bases: 6. CDR3 in DNA: TGTGCCAGCAGCCACACAGGGGAAGGGACTGAAGCTTTCTTT. Residues: CASSHTGEGTEAFF.

This sequence joins TRBV28 and TRBJ1-1; TRBD1 matches 7 bases. The CDR3 loop spans 14 amino acids. J gave up 3 bases and V 4 bases, and 5 bases lay outside the gene matches. Germline V gene sequence: CDR1 MDHEN, CDR2 SYDVKM. CDR3 in amino acids: CASSSQGRYTEAFF. The CDR3 coding sequence is TGTGCCAGCAGTTCACAGGGGAGGTACACTGAAGCTTTCTTT.

This chain joins TRBV11-2 and TRBJ1-6; 7 bases agree with TRBD1. The J segment lost 10 bases and the V segment lost 0 bases, leaving 15 bases of the junction unmatched. This CDR3 has 18 residues. Germline V gene lookup returns CDR1 SGHAT and CDR2 FQNNGV. CDR3 coding DNA: TGTGCCAGCAGCTTAGATCCCGCCCACCGACAGGGAATCTCACCCCTCCACTTT. It codes for CASSLDPAHRQGISPLHF.

This clone was recorded once. The genes are TRBV18 and TRBJ2-1; D is perhaps TRBD2 (5 bases). This CDR3 has 13 residues. Germline assignment: CDR1 KGHSH and CDR2 LQKENI. V was cut by 6 bases and J by 1 base, with 7 bases left in between. The CDR3 sequence: CASSPGSYNEQFF. For the CDR3, the DNA is TGTGCCAGCTCCCCGGGGTCCTACAATGAGCAGTTCTTC.

The chain has TRBV29-1 and TRBJ1-5, with TRBD1 as a possible D gene (5 bases). The V gene's germline CDR1 is SQVTM and CDR2 ANQGSEA. The V end lost 8 bases, the J end lost 5 bases, and 13 bases lay between the germline ends. CDR3 length: 12 residues. The CDR3 region is CSPWGVDQPQHF. CDR3 sequence (DNA): TGCAGCCCATGGGGGGTTGATCAGCCCCAGCATTTT.

A few counts support this clone. The chain has TRBV18 and TRBJ2-2; perhaps TRBD1 as D (5 bases). CDR1 is KGHSH and CDR2 is LQKENI in the germline V gene. The length of the CDR3 is 14 residues. V was clipped by 0 bases and J by 10 bases, with 12 bases between them. Here the CDR3 reads CASSPPAGHVELFF. The CDR3 nucleotides are TGTGCCAGCTCACCACCGGCAGGACATGTGGAGCTGTTTTTT.

On this clone: Other DNA sequences in this specimen translate into the identical CDR3. This sequence joins TRBV12-3 or TRBV12-4 and TRBJ2-3; D not resolved. The V gene lost 3 bases and the J gene lost 5 bases, with 3 bases spanning the gap. This CDR3 has 11 residues. CDR3 amino acids: CASSLRDTQYF. The CDR3 bases are TGTGCCAGCAGTTTGAGAGATACGCAGTATTTT.

The chain joins TRBV5-1 to TRBJ2-2; 9 nucleotides match TRBD2. Germline lookup yields CDR1 SGHRS and CDR2 YFSETQ. CDR3 length: 16 amino acids. Losses at the gene ends were 0 bases for V and 1 base for J; bases not matched to a gene: 1. CDR3 sequence reads: CASSLVSGGNTGELFF. Written as DNA, the CDR3 is TGCGCCAGCAGCTTGGTTAGCGGGGGGAACACCGGGGAGCTGTTTTTT.

This clone was detected once. At one boundary the junction diverges from the germline segment, which might be a read error. This specimen includes other DNA sequences encoding the same CDR3. V gene TRBV28 combines with J gene TRBJ2-5; D call uncertain. Germline assignment: CDR1 MDHEN and CDR2 SYDVKM. The CDR3 covers 15 residues. The CDR3 bases are TGTGCCAGTAGTTTGGGCCTTCCGCCACGGGAGACCCAGTACTTC. Translated, it gives CASSLGLPPRETQYF.

The V gene is TRBV28, the J gene TRBJ2-1; D unclear. Trimming removed 7 bases at V and 5 bases at J, with 12 bases between. The CDR3 covers 13 residues. Germline V gene sequence: CDR1 MDHEN, CDR2 SYDVKM. Here the CDR3 reads CASTRLANNEQFF. CDR3 coding DNA: TGTGCCAGCACCAGATTAGCTAACAATGAGCAGTTCTTC.

This CDR3 is CASRGQGVDIQYF. The CDR3 region has the DNA TGTGCCAGCAGGGGACAGGGGGTAGACATTCAGTACTTC. The rearrangement uses TRBV27 and TRBJ2-4, with 11 bases lining up with TRBD1. The CDR3 covers 13 residues. After removal of 6 bases from V and 8 bases from J, the junction contained 3 bases not matched to a gene. Germline V gives CDR1 MNHEY, CDR2 SMNVEV (reference sequence).

The DNA of the CDR3 is TGTGCCAGCAGTTACCCGGGACAGGGACAAGAGACCCAGTACTTC. Protein product: CASSYPGQGQETQYF. The genes are TRBV6-6 and TRBJ2-5, with 9 positions matching TRBD1. The germline V gene encodes CDR1 MNHNY and CDR2 SVGAGI (reference sequence). This CDR3 has 15 residues. Trimming removed 2 bases from V and 2 bases from J; junction bases left unmatched: 3.

This chain uses TRBV3-1 (or the pseudogene TRBV3-2) with TRBJ1-2, with 9 bases fitting TRBD1. Germline V gene lookup returns CDR1 LGHDT and CDR2 YNNKEL (reference sequence). Trimming removed 5 bases from V and 8 bases from J; junction bases left unmatched: 6. This CDR3 has 13 amino acids. Written as DNA, the CDR3 is TGTGCCAGCAGCTTGGGACAGGGTGAGGGCTACACCTTC. Its translation is CASSLGQGEGYTF.

Only one count was recorded for this clone. The chain couples TRBV5-5 to TRBJ1-3; 7 positions agree with TRBD1. The germline V gene encodes CDR1 SGHKS and CDR2 YYEKEE (reference sequence). The CDR3 sequence is 14 residues long. V was clipped by 1 base and J by 3 bases; unmatched bases: 1. The CDR3 spells CASSLPGGGNTIYF. In DNA, the CDR3 is TGTGCCAGCAGCTTGCCAGGGGGTGGAAACACCATATATTTT.

The chain is built from TRBV5-1 and TRBJ2-1; D might be TRBD1 (5 bases). The germline V gene encodes CDR1 SGHRS and CDR2 YFSETQ. The CDR3 is made up of 13 amino acids. V lost 2 bases, J lost 4 bases, and 7 bases lay in between. The CDR3 DNA reads as TGCGCCAGCAGCTTTCAGGGATACAATGAGCAGTTCTTC. It is translated as CASSFQGYNEQFF.

This clone showed up just once. V gene TRBV10-1 combines with J gene TRBJ2-1; 7 bases are a match to TRBD2. The CDR3 has 15 residues. Germline values: CDR1 WNHNN, CDR2 SYGVQD (reference sequence). The J segment lost 2 bases and the V segment lost 3 bases, leaving 4 bases of the junction unmatched. Here the CDR3 DNA reads TGCGCCAGCAGTGAAGGCGGGAGTACCTACAATGAGCAGTTCTTC. Its protein is CASSEGGSTYNEQFF.

V usage is TRBV6-6 and J usage is TRBJ1-3; 7 nucleotides match TRBD1. V gave up 5 bases and J gave up 4 bases; unmatched junction bases: 11. CDR3 size: 16 residues. The germline V gene encodes CDR1 MNHNY and CDR2 SVGAGI (reference sequence). CDR3 in DNA: TGTGCCAGCAGTCCCCGAGACAGGGTGTGGGGAAACACCATATATTTT. It is translated as CASSPRDRVWGNTIYF.

The rearrangement links TRBV7-9 to TRBJ2-1; 10 positions agree with TRBD1. Germline V CDR1 and CDR2: SEHNR, FQNEAQ (reference sequence). This CDR3 is built from 15 residues. V was pared by 6 bases and J by 9 bases, with 11 bases of the junction left unmatched. In DNA, the CDR3 is TGTGCCAGCAGTTTCCGGGACAGGGGAGGTCCTGAGCAGTTCTTC. This gives the protein CASSFRDRGGPEQFF.

Remarks on this clone: Mismatch with germline at one junction end may stem from a read error. In nucleotides, the CDR3 is TGTGCCAGCAGCCGGGACTTCTTC. This gives the protein CASSRDFF. This chain connects TRBV9 to TRBJ2-7, with D possibly matching TRBD2 (6 bases). The CDR3 loop spans 8 amino acids. The germline V gene has CDR1 SGDLS and CDR2 YYNGEE.

The rearrangement joins TRBV11-3 to TRBJ2-3; TRBD2 agrees at 10 bases. With V trimmed by 5 bases and J by 1 base, 6 bases remained unmatched. CDR3 length: 16 amino acids. Germline V CDR1 and CDR2: SGHNT, YENEEA. CDR3 sequence: CASSQSGGAGTDTQYF. The CDR3 DNA sequence: TGTGCCAGCAGCCAAAGCGGGGGGGCCGGCACAGATACGCAGTATTTT.

CDR3 region: CASLGRGPSTDTQYF. The CDR3, as DNA: TGTGCCAGCCTAGGGCGGGGCCCGAGCACAGATACGCAGTATTTT. The V gene is TRBV7-2, the J gene TRBJ2-3; TRBD2 might be the D (6 bases). Germline V CDR1 and CDR2: SGHTA, FQGNSA. Trimming pared 8 bases from V and 0 bases from J, leaving 15 bases between. There are 15 residues in the CDR3.